The 3 T cell receptor beta chains below all came from one sample that was sequenced in a study of T cells in Graves' hyperthyroidism and ophthalmopathy (dated by TCRdb to between 2018 and 2021). The library relied on multiplex PCR. Sequenced using an Illumina HiSeq 2000. Amplification of TCR beta CDR3 regions was carried out from RNA transcripts. The TCR CDR3 was subjected to a first round of RT-PCR using the HTBI primer set and the Qiagen OneStep RT-PCR kit. Using fastp at Q25 and MiXCR, TCRdb reprocessed the public reads and kept productive beta chains. Every entry covers one CDR3 protein and lists the most common genes and DNA from its rows. The sample table lists about 110,000 distinct CDR3 sequences, approximately 15% of them with a count of one. The top ten hold around 44% of the sample. Sequencing was done on a sample of blood. The receptor set was obtained from a woman aged 50 to 60 with Graves' hyperthyroidism.

This chain joins TRBV7-2 and TRBJ2-3; D remains ambiguous. Germline loops: CDR1 SGHTA, CDR2 FQGNSA. This CDR3 region has 14 residues. The ends were cut back, 0 bases at V and 0 bases at J, with 4 bases in the middle. This CDR3 reads CASSLAASTDTQYF. The CDR3 nucleotides are TGTGCCAGCAGCTTAGCGGCTAGCACAGATACGCAGTATTTT.

The J gene is TRBJ1-1, the V gene TRBV10-1; D is ambiguous. Germline V gives CDR1 WNHNN, CDR2 SYGVQD (reference sequence). With 2 bases removed from V and 5 bases from J, the gap between germline ends came to 12 bases. This CDR3 has 14 residues. CDR3 DNA: TGCGCCAGCAGTGAGATGGAAGGAGGGACTGAAGCTTTCTTT. Its translation: CASSEMEGGTEAFF.

This rearrangement joins TRBV5-1 to TRBJ1-2; D possibly corresponds to TRBD1 (5 bases). Deletions cut 0 bases from V and 6 bases from J, with 9 bases between. Germline loops: CDR1 SGHRS, CDR2 YFSETQ. The CDR3 consists of 13 residues. The CDR3 is CASSLDQGDGYTF. The CDR3 bases are TGCGCCAGCAGCTTGGACCAGGGAGATGGCTACACCTTC.